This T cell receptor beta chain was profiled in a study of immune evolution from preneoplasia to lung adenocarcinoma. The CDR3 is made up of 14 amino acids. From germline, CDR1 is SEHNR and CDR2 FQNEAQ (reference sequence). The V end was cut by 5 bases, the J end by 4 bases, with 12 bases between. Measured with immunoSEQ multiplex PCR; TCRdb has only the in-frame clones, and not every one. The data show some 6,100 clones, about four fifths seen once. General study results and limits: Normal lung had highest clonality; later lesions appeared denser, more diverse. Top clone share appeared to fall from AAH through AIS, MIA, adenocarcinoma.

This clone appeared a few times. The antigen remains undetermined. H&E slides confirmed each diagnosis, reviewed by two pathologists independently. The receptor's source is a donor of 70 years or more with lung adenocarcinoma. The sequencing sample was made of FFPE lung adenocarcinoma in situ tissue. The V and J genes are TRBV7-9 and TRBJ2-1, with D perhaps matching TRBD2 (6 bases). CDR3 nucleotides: TGTGCCAGCAGCAAGACTAGTTCGTACAATGAGCAGTTCTTC. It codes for CASSKTSSYNEQFF.